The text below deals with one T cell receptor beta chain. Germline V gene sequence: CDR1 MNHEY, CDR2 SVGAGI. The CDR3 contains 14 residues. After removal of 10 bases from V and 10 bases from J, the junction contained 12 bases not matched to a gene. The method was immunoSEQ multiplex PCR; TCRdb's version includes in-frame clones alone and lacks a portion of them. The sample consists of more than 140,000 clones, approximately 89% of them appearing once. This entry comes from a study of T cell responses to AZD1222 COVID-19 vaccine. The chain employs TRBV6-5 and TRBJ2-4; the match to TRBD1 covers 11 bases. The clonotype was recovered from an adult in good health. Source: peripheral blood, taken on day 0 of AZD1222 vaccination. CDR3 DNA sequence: TGTGCCACCAAAAACCCCGGGACAGGGGGGATTCAGTACTTC. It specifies CATKNPGTGGIQYF.